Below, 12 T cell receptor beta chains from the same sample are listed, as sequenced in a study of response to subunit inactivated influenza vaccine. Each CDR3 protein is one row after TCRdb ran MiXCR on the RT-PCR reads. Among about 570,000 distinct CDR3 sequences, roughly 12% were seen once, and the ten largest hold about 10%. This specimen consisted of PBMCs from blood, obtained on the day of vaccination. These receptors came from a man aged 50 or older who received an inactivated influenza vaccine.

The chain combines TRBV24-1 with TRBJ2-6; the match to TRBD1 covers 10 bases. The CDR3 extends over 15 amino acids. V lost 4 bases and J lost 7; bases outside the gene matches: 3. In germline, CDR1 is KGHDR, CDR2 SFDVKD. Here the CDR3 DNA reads TGTGCCACCAGTGACCGGACAGGGGGAGCCAACGTCCTGACTTTC. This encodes CATSDRTGGANVLTF.

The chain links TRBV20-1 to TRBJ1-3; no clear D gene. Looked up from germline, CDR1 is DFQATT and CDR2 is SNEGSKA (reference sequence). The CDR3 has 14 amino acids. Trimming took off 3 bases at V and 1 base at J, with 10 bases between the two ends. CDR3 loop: CSARKTESGNTIYF. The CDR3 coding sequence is TGCAGTGCTAGGAAGACGGAGTCTGGAAACACCATATATTTT.

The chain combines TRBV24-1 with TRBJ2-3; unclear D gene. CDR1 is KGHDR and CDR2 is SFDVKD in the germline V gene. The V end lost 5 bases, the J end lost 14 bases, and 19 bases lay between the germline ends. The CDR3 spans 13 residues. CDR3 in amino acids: CATSVSVLGSWYF. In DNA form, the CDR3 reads TGTGCCACCAGTGTCTCGGTGCTAGGTTCGTGGTATTTT.

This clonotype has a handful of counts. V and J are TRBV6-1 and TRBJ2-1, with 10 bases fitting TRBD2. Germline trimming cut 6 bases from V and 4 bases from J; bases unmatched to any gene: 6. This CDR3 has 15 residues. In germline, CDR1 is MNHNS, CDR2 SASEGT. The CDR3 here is CASSASGSRYNEQFF. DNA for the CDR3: TGTGCCAGCAGCGCTAGCGGGAGTAGGTACAATGAGCAGTTCTTC.

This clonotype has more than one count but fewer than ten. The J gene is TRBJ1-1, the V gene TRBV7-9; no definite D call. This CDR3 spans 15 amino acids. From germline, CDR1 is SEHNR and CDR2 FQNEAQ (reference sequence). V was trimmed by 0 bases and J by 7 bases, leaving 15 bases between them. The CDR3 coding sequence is TGTGCCAGCAGCTTAGCAAATGTTCAGGCAGATGAAGCTTTCTTT. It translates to CASSLANVQADEAFF.

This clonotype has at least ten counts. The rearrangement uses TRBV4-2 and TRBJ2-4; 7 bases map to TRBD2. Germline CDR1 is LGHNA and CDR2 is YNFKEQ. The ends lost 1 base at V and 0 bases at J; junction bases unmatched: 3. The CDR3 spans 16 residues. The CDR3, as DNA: TGTGCCAGCAGCCAAGCAGGACTAGTAGCCAAAAACATTCAGTACTTC. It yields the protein CASSQAGLVAKNIQYF.

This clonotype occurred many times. CDR3 DNA: TGTGCCAGCAGATACTCAGGGGGAGAGACCCAGTACTTC. Its protein product is CASRYSGGETQYF. V is TRBV27 and J is TRBJ2-5; the match to TRBD1 covers 7 bases. Germline trimming cut 6 bases from V and 4 bases from J; bases unmatched to any gene: 5. The germline V gene has CDR1 MNHEY and CDR2 SMNVEV (reference sequence). The CDR3 spans 13 residues.

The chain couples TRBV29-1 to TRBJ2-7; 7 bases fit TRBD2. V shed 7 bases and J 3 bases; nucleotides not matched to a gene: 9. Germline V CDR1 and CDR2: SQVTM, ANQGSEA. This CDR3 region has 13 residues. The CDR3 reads CSAGGYGRYEQYF. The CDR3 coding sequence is TGCAGCGCCGGGGGGTATGGACGCTACGAGCAGTACTTC.

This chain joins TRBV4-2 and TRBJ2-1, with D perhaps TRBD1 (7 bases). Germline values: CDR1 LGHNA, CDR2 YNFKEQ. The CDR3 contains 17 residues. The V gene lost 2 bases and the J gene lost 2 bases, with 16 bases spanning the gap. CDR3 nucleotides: TGTGCCAGCAGCCAACAGGGGGGCCGCGGGCCCTACAATGAGCAGTTCTTC. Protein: CASSQQGGRGPYNEQFF.

The CDR3 DNA follows: TGTGCCACCAGTGATTCCGGGACAGGCCGATCCTACGAGCAGTACTTC. Its protein product is CATSDSGTGRSYEQYF. The chain joins TRBV24-1 to TRBJ2-7; 8 nucleotides agree with TRBD1. V trimming: 2 bases; J trimming: 1 base; junction bases outside the gene matches: 6. CDR3 length: 16 residues. Germline V gene sequence: CDR1 KGHDR, CDR2 SFDVKD.

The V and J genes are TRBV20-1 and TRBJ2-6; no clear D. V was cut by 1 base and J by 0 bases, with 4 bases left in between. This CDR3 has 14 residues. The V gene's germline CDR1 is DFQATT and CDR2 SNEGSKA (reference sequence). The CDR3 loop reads CSARGASGANVLTF. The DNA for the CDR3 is TGCAGTGCTAGAGGGGCCTCTGGGGCCAACGTCCTGACTTTC.

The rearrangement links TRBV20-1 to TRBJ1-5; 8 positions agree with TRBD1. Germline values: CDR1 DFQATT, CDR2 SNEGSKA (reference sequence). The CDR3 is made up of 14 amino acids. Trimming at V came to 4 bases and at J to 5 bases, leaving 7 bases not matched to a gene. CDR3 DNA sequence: TGCAGTGCTACCGACAGGGGTTCATATCAGCCCCAGCATTTT. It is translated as CSATDRGSYQPQHF.